These 15 T cell receptor beta chains originate from one sample sequenced in a study of Graves' ophthalmopathy and Graves' hyperthyroidism. Amplified material comprised TCR beta CDR3 regions derived from RNA transcripts. First-round RT-PCR used HTBI primers; second-round multiplex PCR followed. TCRdb redid the calling of the multiplex PCR reads with MiXCR, one entry per CDR3 protein. The sample records 360,000 or so distinct CDR3 sequences, about 17% being singletons. The sequenced material came from peripheral blood. The receptors originated from a woman aged 18-35 years with Graves' ophthalmopathy.

This clonotype was recorded at least ten times. The rearrangement uses TRBV7-2 and TRBJ2-7, with D possibly called TRBD1 or TRBD2 (5 bases each). Looked up from germline, CDR1 is SGHTA and CDR2 is FQGNSA. Trimming removed 3 bases at V and 3 bases at J, with 27 bases between. This CDR3 comprises 19 residues. In DNA form, the CDR3 reads TGTGCCAGCAGCTTTAAGAGAGGGGCGAGGGTGGGCTTTGACTACGAGCAGTACTTC. The encoded protein is CASSFKRGARVGFDYEQYF.

The J gene is TRBJ1-2, the V gene TRBV29-1; 12 bases agree with TRBD1. CDR3 length equals 15 residues. Germline assignment: CDR1 SQVTM and CDR2 ANQGSEA. V trimming: 6 bases; J trimming: 1 base; junction bases outside the gene matches: 6. The CDR3 loop reads CSVGTGGKVNYGYTF. Written as DNA, the CDR3 is TGCAGCGTCGGGACAGGGGGCAAGGTTAACTATGGCTACACCTTC.

This clonotype occurred many times. The J gene is TRBJ1-6, the V gene TRBV7-3; D possibly corresponds to TRBD1 (5 bases). CDR1 is SGHTA and CDR2 is FQGTGA in the germline V gene. V dropped 1 base and J dropped 6 bases, with 13 bases sitting between them. This CDR3 has 16 residues. This CDR3 is CASSLNRQGSNSPLHF. In nucleotides, the CDR3 is TGTGCCAGCAGCTTAAATCGGCAGGGAAGTAATTCACCCCTCCACTTT.

In its sample, this clonotype was seen a few times. This clone may be a read error of a much larger clone one base away. The chain links TRBV20-1 to TRBJ1-1, with TRBD1 as a possible D gene (5 bases). Germline CDR1 and CDR2: DFQATT and SNEGSKA (reference sequence). This CDR3 has 13 amino acids. V was trimmed by 6 bases and J by 0 bases, leaving 11 bases between them. As DNA, the CDR3 is TGCAGTGCCCGGGGGGGGATGAACACTGAAGCTTTCTTT. It yields the protein CSARGGMNTEAFF.

Ten or more counts support this clonotype. V usage is TRBV29-1 and J usage is TRBJ2-2; perhaps D is TRBD1 or TRBD2 (5 bases each). Trimming took 7 bases from V and 5 from J, leaving 20 bases between them. The CDR3 is made up of 15 amino acids. Germline V gene sequence: CDR1 SQVTM, CDR2 ANQGSEA. The CDR3 is CSARIGGHQTGELFF. Written as DNA, the CDR3 is TGCAGCGCCCGAATTGGGGGTCATCAAACCGGGGAGCTGTTTTTT.

Comments on this clonotype: One end of the junction does not line up with germline, which may come from a read error. V is TRBV19 and J is TRBJ2-7; maybe TRBD1 (5 bases). Looked up from germline, CDR1 is LNHDA and CDR2 is SQIVND (reference sequence). The CDR3 runs 15 residues. CDR3 region: CARSTPRGLLYEQYF. CDR3 nucleotide sequence: TGTGCCCGTAGTACTCCAAGGGGCCTCCTCTACGAGCAGTACTTC. The entire variable domain, with the rest obtained from reference TRBV19 and TRBJ2-7, is as follows: DGGITQSPKYLFRKEGQNVTLSCEQNLNHDAMYWYRQDPGQGLRLIYYSQIVNDFQKGDIAEGYSVSREKKESFPLTVTSAQKNPTAFYLCARSTPRGLLYEQYFGPGTRLTVT.

At least ten counts were recorded for this clonotype. The rearrangement links TRBV12-3 or TRBV12-4 to TRBJ2-7, with 13 bases matching TRBD2. With V trimmed by 4 bases and J by 2 bases, 5 bases remained unmatched. The CDR3 totals 16 residues. The chain's CDR3 is CASSSRLAGGTYEQYF. The DNA for the CDR3 is TGTGCCAGCAGTTCGAGACTAGCGGGAGGCACCTACGAGCAGTACTTC.

This chain connects TRBV20-1 to TRBJ1-2; D is uncertain. The V gene lost 5 bases and the J gene lost 8 bases, with 9 bases spanning the gap. The germline gives CDR1 DFQATT, CDR2 SNEGSKA (reference sequence). The CDR3 has 10 amino acids. The CDR3 reads CSAGLKGYTF. Here the CDR3 DNA reads TGCAGTGCTGGTCTTAAAGGCTACACCTTC.

This clonotype has a count of ten or more. The J gene is TRBJ1-5, the V gene TRBV6-5; the D is unclear. The germline V and J ends were trimmed by 4 bases and 0 bases, with 4 bases remaining between them. From germline, CDR1 is MNHEY and CDR2 SVGAGI. The CDR3 length is 13 residues. In DNA form, the CDR3 reads TGTGCCAGCAGTTTTGATAGCAATCAGCCCCAGCATTTT. Translation gives CASSFDSNQPQHF.

The chain employs TRBV4-3 and TRBJ1-4, with D hard to call. The CDR3 runs to 15 residues. With 4 bases removed from V and 5 bases from J, the gap between germline ends came to 14 bases. Germline loops: CDR1 LGHNA, CDR2 YSLEER. CDR3 DNA: TGCGCCAGCAGCCCGGGCGTAGGCTTAAATGAAAAACTGTTTTTT. It translates to CASSPGVGLNEKLFF.

This clonotype was seen just once. The CDR3 bases are TGTGCCAGCAGTCCGCAGCGGGAGGAGCAAGAGACCCAGTACTTC. Encoded protein: CASSPQREEQETQYF. V is TRBV28 and J is TRBJ2-5; the match to TRBD2 covers 9 bases. Germline V gene data show CDR1 as MDHEN and CDR2 as SYDVKM. The CDR3 is 15 residues long. J lost 2 bases, V lost 5 bases, and 6 bases had no gene match. Combining the CDR3 with reference TRBV28 and TRBJ2-5 gives the whole variable domain DVKVTQSSRYLVKRTGEKVFLECVQDMDHENMFWYRQDPGLGLRLIYFSYDVKMKEKGDIPEGYSVSREKKERFSLILESASTNQTSMYLCASSPQREEQETQYFGPGTRLLVL.

On this clonotype itself: A much more abundant neighbour one base away suggests this may be a read error. The chain employs TRBV6-1 and TRBJ1-2, with 9 positions matching TRBD1. V trimming: 5 bases; J trimming: 7 bases; junction bases outside the gene matches: 11. CDR1 MNHNS and CDR2 SASEGT come from the germline V gene. This CDR3 has 15 residues. CDR3 protein: CASSRGTGGAVGYTF. The CDR3 DNA reads TGTGCCAGCAGTCGGGGAACAGGGGGCGCGGTTGGCTACACCTTC.

This clonotype showed up many times. This chain connects TRBV11-2 to TRBJ2-7; no definite D call. Trimming stripped 0 bases from V and 5 bases from J, with 8 bases between. From germline, CDR1 is SGHAT and CDR2 FQNNGV. There are 13 residues in the CDR3. The CDR3 sequence: CASSLERVDEQYF. The CDR3 region has the DNA TGTGCCAGCAGCTTAGAAAGGGTCGACGAGCAGTACTTC.

This clonotype was picked up many times. The CDR3 here is CASRADGDSLHF. Written as DNA, the CDR3 is TGTGCCAGCCGGGCGGACGGCGACTCCCTCCACTTT. The chain couples TRBV6-1 to TRBJ1-6, with no clear D. This CDR3 has 12 residues. V dropped 8 bases and J dropped 14 bases, with 16 bases sitting between them. Per germline, CDR1 MNHNS and CDR2 SASEGT.

The chain links TRBV28 to TRBJ1-5; D is ambiguous. CDR1 and CDR2 from the germline V gene are MDHEN and SYDVKM. There are 14 residues in the CDR3. The V end was cut by 2 bases, the J end by 6 bases, with 11 bases between. The CDR3 here is CASSLPYTGQPQHF. In DNA form, the CDR3 reads TGTGCCAGCAGTTTACCATACACGGGTCAGCCCCAGCATTTT. The full variable domain, its missing parts supplied by reference TRBV28 and TRBJ1-5, is DVKVTQSSRYLVKRTGEKVFLECVQDMDHENMFWYRQDPGLGLRLIYFSYDVKMKEKGDIPEGYSVSREKKERFSLILESASTNQTSMYLCASSLPYTGQPQHFGDGTRLSIL.